This TCR beta chain comes out of a study of blood T cell repertoires in COVID-19. Study overall: T cells, B-cell-depleted T cells, or PBMCs supplied cDNA or gDNA.

Under the authors' procedure: The assay estimated nucleated cells by amplifying reference gene primers. Assay: immunoSEQ multiplex PCR; the TCRdb copy retains only in-frame clones and omits some. V, J and clone size derive from that table, while D and trimming were established from the DNA sequence. The table records 150,000 to 200,000 clones, about 87% of them present only once. The V end was cut by 2 bases, the J end by 2 bases, with 4 bases between. The CDR3 length is 12 residues. The germline gives CDR1 MDHEN, CDR2 SYDVKM. Sample: peripheral blood. This chain uses TRBV28 with TRBJ2-7, with D hard to call. This TCR was recovered from a woman of 80 years or more with COVID-19, enrolled during active disease. Written as DNA, the CDR3 is TGTGCCAGCAGTTTAGAGCCCTACGAGCAGTACTTC. Protein: CASSLEPYEQYF.